One sample yielded the 15 T cell receptor beta chains listed below, sequenced in a study of quantifying T cell responses using KT2 cells. Looking at the study overall: RNA was reverse transcribed with TCR alpha and beta constant-region primers.

Each cDNA got a UMI-containing oligo ligated at its 3' end. An equimolar mix of RC1.1 and RC1.2 primed the beta chain across TRBC1 and TRBC2. MiXCR was run by TCRdb on the UMI-ligation and nested PCR reads, yielding one entry per CDR3 protein. The sample comprises about 53,000 distinct CDR3 sequences, 9% to 15% of which are singletons, and under 10% rests with the top ten. Sequenced input: PBMCs spiked with cells of the T cell clone KT2. These receptors all stem from a human donor.

The CDR3 DNA reads as TGTGCCAGCAGTTCCACGACAGGGGGTACAGGCGAGCAGTACTTC. Residues: CASSSTTGGTGEQYF. The gene calls are TRBV12-3 or TRBV12-4 and TRBJ2-7; TRBD1 agrees at 9 bases. This CDR3 has 15 residues. J gave up 6 bases and V 4 bases, and 10 bases lay outside the gene matches.

Ten or more counts support this clonotype. The rearrangement joins TRBV7-9 to TRBJ1-2, with 8 bases lining up with TRBD1. Germline V CDR1 and CDR2: SEHNR, FQNEAQ (reference sequence). This CDR3 is built from 16 residues. With V trimmed by 1 base and J by 3 bases, 7 bases remained unmatched. The CDR3 DNA reads as TGTGCCAGCAGCTTAGTGGCAGGGGGCTTCGACTATGGCTACACCTTC. This encodes CASSLVAGGFDYGYTF.

This chain uses TRBV7-9 with TRBJ2-3, with D hard to call. Trimming removed 7 bases from V and 0 bases from J, with 11 bases in between. The CDR3 spans 14 residues. Per germline, CDR1 SEHNR and CDR2 FQNEAQ (reference sequence). The CDR3 coding sequence is TGTGCCAGCACTCCACTAACTAGCACAGATACGCAGTATTTT. Amino acids: CASTPLTSTDTQYF.

J is TRBJ2-1 and V is TRBV19; 11 bases agree with TRBD2. The V gene end was trimmed by 4 bases and the J gene end by 6 bases; junction bases not matched to a gene: 5. There are 15 residues in the CDR3. The germline gives CDR1 LNHDA, CDR2 SQIVND (reference sequence). The CDR3, as DNA: TGTGCCAGTAGTAACCTAGCGGGGGGTCGCAATGAGCAGTTCTTC. It specifies CASSNLAGGRNEQFF. Full variable domain (rest looked up from reference TRBV19 and TRBJ2-1): DGGITQSPKYLFRKEGQNVTLSCEQNLNHDAMYWYRQDPGQGLRLIYYSQIVNDFQKGDIAEGYSVSREKKESFPLTVTSAQKNPTAFYLCASSNLAGGRNEQFFGPGTRLTVL.

The chain combines TRBV7-2 with TRBJ2-3; TRBD2 agrees at 11 bases. V lost 2 bases, J lost 2 bases, and 3 bases stayed unmatched. This CDR3 region has 16 residues. Germline CDR1 reads SGHTA; CDR2 reads FQGNSA. CDR3 amino acids: CASSLRLAGNTDTQYF. The CDR3 DNA reads as TGTGCCAGCAGCTTAAGACTAGCGGGGAACACAGATACGCAGTATTTT.

This clonotype was recorded a few times. This sequence joins TRBV7-9 and TRBJ2-5; D is perhaps TRBD1 (6 bases). V lost 5 bases and J lost 0, with 13 bases in between. CDR3 length: 15 amino acids. CDR1 SEHNR and CDR2 FQNEAQ come from the germline V gene (reference sequence). The DNA for the CDR3 is TGTGCCAGCAGCCCCTCCCACAGGGACCAAGAGACCCAGTACTTC. Its protein is CASSPSHRDQETQYF. Full variable domain (remainder filled in from reference TRBV7-9 and TRBJ2-5): DTGVSQNPRHKITKRGQNVTFRCDPISEHNRLYWYRQTLGQGPEFLTYFQNEAQLEKSRLLSDRFSAERPKGSFSTLEIQRTEQGDSAMYLCASSPSHRDQETQYFGPGTRLLVL.

This rearrangement joins TRBV13 to TRBJ2-1; unclear D gene. Germline V gives CDR1 PRHDT, CDR2 FYEKMQ (reference sequence). The CDR3 runs to 13 residues. V was clipped by 5 bases and J by 5 bases, with 10 bases between them. The CDR3 here is CASSPGPDNEQFF. CDR3 sequence (DNA): TGTGCCAGCAGCCCCGGGCCCGACAATGAGCAGTTCTTC.

The sample holds a few counts of this clonotype. The genes are TRBV29-1 and TRBJ2-1; 10 nucleotides line up with TRBD1. The CDR3 is made up of 12 amino acids. Per the germline V gene, CDR1 is SQVTM and CDR2 is ANQGSEA. J gave up 8 bases and V 7 bases, and 5 bases lay outside the gene matches. The CDR3 DNA reads TGCAGCGCGCGGACAGGGGGGGATGAGCAGTTCTTC. It yields the protein CSARTGGDEQFF.

This rearrangement joins TRBV20-1 to TRBJ2-5; D not resolved. CDR3 length: 13 amino acids. Germline loops: CDR1 DFQATT, CDR2 SNEGSKA (reference sequence). The V gene lost 3 bases and the J gene lost 1 base, with 9 bases spanning the gap. The CDR3 loop is CSASPLTQETQYF. The CDR3 bases are TGCAGTGCTAGTCCGCTGACCCAAGAGACCCAGTACTTC.

J is TRBJ2-2 and V is TRBV6-4, with no clear D. Germline CDR1 and CDR2: MRHNA and SNTAGT. Trimming took 5 bases from V and 1 from J, leaving 8 bases between them. The CDR3 runs to 14 residues. The chain's CDR3 is CASSHGENTGELFF. In DNA, the CDR3 is TGTGCCAGCAGTCACGGTGAGAACACCGGGGAGCTGTTTTTT.

Ten or more counts support this clonotype. The chain recombines TRBV20-1 with TRBJ1-2, with 8 bases fitting TRBD1. CDR3 size: 14 residues. Trimming at V came to 1 base and at J to 4 bases, leaving 5 bases not matched to a gene. Germline CDR1 DFQATT, CDR2 SNEGSKA (reference sequence). The DNA of the CDR3 is TGCAGTGCTAGAGCGGCAGGGGGCGCCTATGGCTACACCTTC. This translates into CSARAAGGAYGYTF.

Only a few counts were recorded for this clonotype. V gene TRBV6-5 combines with J gene TRBJ2-5; no definite D call. The V gene lost 8 bases and the J gene lost 3 bases, with 10 bases spanning the gap. Germline V gene sequence: CDR1 MNHEY, CDR2 SVGAGI. This CDR3 is built from 12 residues. The CDR3, as DNA: TGTGCCAGCTCTCAAAGCAAAGAGACCCAGTACTTC. Amino acids: CASSQSKETQYF.

Many counts were recorded for this clonotype. The chain links TRBV12-3 or TRBV12-4 to TRBJ2-7, with D perhaps TRBD2 (6 bases). V was pared by 1 base and J by 0 bases, with 10 bases between. The CDR3 length is 15 residues. CDR3 sequence: CASSLGGVGSYEQYF. CDR3 nucleotide sequence: TGTGCCAGCAGTTTAGGCGGGGTCGGCTCCTACGAGCAGTACTTC.

This chain joins TRBV20-1 and TRBJ2-7; D is uncertain. The CDR3 spans 16 residues. Trimming took 4 bases from V and 0 from J, leaving 19 bases between them. CDR1 is DFQATT and CDR2 is SNEGSKA in the germline V gene (reference sequence). CDR3 sequence: CSATSTSQPRSYEQYF. The CDR3 coding sequence is TGCAGTGCTACTTCAACATCCCAGCCACGCTCCTACGAGCAGTACTTC.

The J gene is TRBJ1-6, the V gene TRBV9; D is unresolved. V gave up 0 bases and J gave up 8 bases, with 6 bases separating them. This CDR3 contains 13 residues. Germline-derived CDR1 and CDR2 are SGDLS and YYNGEE. The CDR3 spells CASSVESDSPLHF. The CDR3 nucleotides are TGTGCCAGCAGCGTAGAATCAGATTCACCCCTCCACTTT.